This T cell receptor (beta chain) was recovered during a study of beta chain features in type 1 diabetes. This clone showed up just once. Its antigen is not known. The CDR3 runs to 15 residues. Germline V gives CDR1 LNHDA, CDR2 SQIVND (reference sequence). V trimming: 5 bases; J trimming: 9 bases; junction bases outside the gene matches: 7. Reverse transcribing all isolated RNA meant expressed TCRB transcripts were sequenced. Sequenced naive, central memory and regulatory T cell samples produced an average of about 3.6 million reads. Profiling relied on immunoSEQ multiplex PCR, and the TCRdb table lists in-frame clones only, not all of them. Among 200,000 to 250,000 clones listed, 68% were seen once. Whole-study results and caveats: The study found moderately but significantly shorter TCRB CDR3s in all four CD4+ subsets of Type 1 diabetes patients. Sequencing from cDNA could over-represent high-TCR-expressing cells.

The chain recombines TRBV19 with TRBJ2-1, with 13 bases that match TRBD2. This TCR came from a man younger than 40 in good health. Material: naive CD4+ T cells from blood. CDR3 in DNA: TGTGCCAGTAGTCAACTGGGACTAGCGGGAAGTGAGCAGTTCTTC. Its protein is CASSQLGLAGSEQFF.